This TCR beta chain was sequenced in a study of OX40 agonist ivuxolimab in advanced cancers. About the research overall: At doses from 0.01 to 10 mg/kg, patients were given intravenous ivuxolimab every 2 weeks.

Study-wide results and caveats: There was clonal expansion of CD4+ and CD8+ blood T cells by week 6 at 0.1 to 3.0 mg/kg.

With 7 bases removed from V and 0 bases from J, the gap between germline ends came to 10 bases. This CDR3 contains 14 residues. Per germline, CDR1 LNHDA and CDR2 SQIVND (reference sequence). Only in-frame clones appear in the TCRdb table, and some are missing; sequencing was by immunoSEQ multiplex PCR. The table records tens of thousands of clones, about 88% of them present only once. Worth noting for this clone: What it recognizes is unknown.

Individuals having autoimmune disease history or systemic immunosuppression were not enrolled. The timepoints at which blood was sampled were baseline, cycle 4 day 1, and cycle 7 day 1. The source was CD4+ or CD8+ T cells sorted from blood, collected in a trial of the OX40 agonist ivuxolimab. This receptor was taken from an adult with an advanced solid tumor such as melanoma, head and neck, liver or kidney cancer. The chain recombines TRBV19 with TRBJ1-3; unclear D gene. In nucleotides, the CDR3 is TGTGCCAGTACCCCTCGTTTCTCTGGAAACACCATATATTTT. Translation gives CASTPRFSGNTIYF. The whole variable domain, remainder taken from reference TRBV19 and TRBJ1-3, is DGGITQSPKYLFRKEGQNVTLSCEQNLNHDAMYWYRQDPGQGLRLIYYSQIVNDFQKGDIAEGYSVSREKKESFPLTVTSAQKNPTAFYLCASTPRFSGNTIYFGEGSWLTVV.